This T cell receptor beta chain originates from a study of post-analysis software for immune sequencing data. Study results and caveats: Roughly five TRBV segments were significantly more frequent in patients than in controls. TRBV5-6, TRBV5-1 and TRBV20-1 were among these segments. Patients with multiple sclerosis recorded significantly lower normalized Chao1 diversity than controls, the study found. The F measure placed samples prepared in the same batch into strongly shared clusters.

On this clonotype: Antigen unknown.

cDNA libraries of TCR beta carried unique molecular identifiers. Around 500,000 cDNA molecules came from about 1 to 10 million T cells. MiXCR, run by TCRdb on the PCR reads, gives a single entry per CDR3 protein. The sample contains 400,000 to 500,000 distinct CDR3 sequences, approximately 38% of which appear only once. The length of the CDR3 is 16 residues. Germline V gene lookup returns CDR1 SEHNR and CDR2 FQNEAQ (reference sequence). The TCR comes from a girl aged 2-10 years with multiple sclerosis. The sequenced sample was blood. This rearrangement joins TRBV7-9 to TRBJ2-4, with D maybe TRBD1 (6 bases). TRBJ2-7 explains the end of the DNA better; the J call may be wrong. CDR3 nucleotides: TGTGCCAGCAGCCACCCCCAAGTTCAGGGGACCTACGAGCAGTACTTC. Protein sequence: CASSHPQVQGTYEQYF.